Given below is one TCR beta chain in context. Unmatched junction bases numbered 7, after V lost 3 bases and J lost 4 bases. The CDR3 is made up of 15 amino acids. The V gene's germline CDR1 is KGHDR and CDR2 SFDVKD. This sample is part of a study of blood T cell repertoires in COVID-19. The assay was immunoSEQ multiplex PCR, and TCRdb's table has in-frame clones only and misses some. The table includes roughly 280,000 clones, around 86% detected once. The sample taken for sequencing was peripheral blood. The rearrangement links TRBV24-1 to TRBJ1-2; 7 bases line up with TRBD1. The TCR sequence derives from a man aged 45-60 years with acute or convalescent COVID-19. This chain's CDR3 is CATSDGTVGRYGYTF. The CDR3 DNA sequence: TGTGCCACCAGTGATGGGACAGTAGGGCGCTATGGCTACACCTTC.